This TCR beta chain was identified during a study of T cell changes during pregnancy in multiple sclerosis. Repertoires were generated with immunoSEQ multiplex PCR, while TCRdb's copy carries only in-frame clones and drops some. The table lists some 80,000 clones, 89% of them singletons. The germline V and J ends were trimmed by 3 bases and 1 base, with 15 bases remaining between them. This CDR3 is built from 16 residues. Germline assignment: CDR1 KGHSH and CDR2 LQKENI. The specimen comprised peripheral blood, sampled in the first trimester of pregnancy. The V gene is TRBV18, the J gene TRBJ1-1; perhaps TRBD1 as D (5 bases). This sequence was found in a female donor in good health, enrolled as a control in a pregnancy study. DNA for the CDR3: TGTGCCAGCTCACCGTCACAGAACCAGGGGAACACTGAAGCTTTCTTT. Its protein is CASSPSQNQGNTEAFF.